This TCR beta chain was obtained from a study of blood T cell repertoires in COVID-19. About the study: T cells, B-cell-depleted T cells, or PBMCs supplied cDNA or gDNA.

All enrollees were about 18 to 89 years old and from about two dozen US areas. TCRdb keeps only in-frame clones here, not all; method: immunoSEQ multiplex PCR. The table shows 220,000 or so clones, with about 90% occurring only once. Material: PBMCs or T cells enriched from blood (not recorded which). This TCR came from a middle-aged man who had been exposed to COVID-19.

CDR3 sequence (DNA): TGTGCCAGCAAGCCTTTCCAAGATCAGCCCCAGCATTTT. It translates to CASKPFQDQPQHF. The J gene is TRBJ1-5, the V gene TRBV2; D gene ambiguous. The germline gives CDR1 SNHLY, CDR2 FYNNEI. There are 13 residues in the CDR3. V was shortened by 7 bases and J by 5 bases, with 12 bases between the two germline ends.